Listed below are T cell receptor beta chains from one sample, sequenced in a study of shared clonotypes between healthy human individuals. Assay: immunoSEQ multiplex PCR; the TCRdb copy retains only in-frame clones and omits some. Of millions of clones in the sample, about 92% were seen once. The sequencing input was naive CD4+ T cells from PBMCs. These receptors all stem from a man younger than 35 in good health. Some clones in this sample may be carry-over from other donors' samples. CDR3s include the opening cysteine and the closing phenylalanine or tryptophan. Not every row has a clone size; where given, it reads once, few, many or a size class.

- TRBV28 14 CASSFTGYEDGYTF
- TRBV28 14 CASSIGQASYGYTF
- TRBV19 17 CASTRGTGVGSNQPQHF
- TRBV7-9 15 CASSQGQLNNYEQYF
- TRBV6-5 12 CASSYGVGELFF
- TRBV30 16 CAWTTTGADPNYGYTF
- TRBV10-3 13 CAIGPGGQNTIYF
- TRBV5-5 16 CASSFVQGEGNTEAFF
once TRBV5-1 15 CASSLLPFIADEQFF
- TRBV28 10 CASRDAGYTF
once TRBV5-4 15 CASSPDSARGEKLFF
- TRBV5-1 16 CASSPTTGGDGNTIYF
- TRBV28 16 CASSLSRDRGLTEAFF
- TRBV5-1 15 CASSFGGAANTEAFF
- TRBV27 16 CASSFLARLSYNEQFF
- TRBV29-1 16 CSVEWLAGVFFGEQFF
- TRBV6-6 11 CASSKNTEAFF
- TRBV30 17 CAWSVTRLAGATDTQYF
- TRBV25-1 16 CASSGVGGGRRETQYF
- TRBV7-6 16 CASSTVPSGRAYEQYF
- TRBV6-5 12 CASSLFPYGYTF
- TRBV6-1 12 CASSEKDYGYTF
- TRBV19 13 CASSTDSGNTIYF
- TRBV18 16 CASSPMDGSSGNTIYF
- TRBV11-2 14 CASSPGTENTEAFF
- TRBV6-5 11 CASSYLGGYTF
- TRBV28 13 CASSTPGEGSPFF
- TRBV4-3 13 CASSRSVLYEQYF
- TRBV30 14 CAWNSPGVKETQYF
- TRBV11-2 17 CASSSLLDFFNTGELFF
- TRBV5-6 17 CASSLDLAGTSGETQYF
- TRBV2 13 CASSRHENQPQHF
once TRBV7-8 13 CASSPPVGNEQYF